The 7 T cell receptor beta chains presented below share a single source sample, sequenced in a study of blood T cell repertoires in COVID-19. This table comes from immunoSEQ multiplex PCR, and its TCRdb copy is limited to in-frame clones, with some not included. This table holds approximately 280,000 clones, roughly 83% found once. The sequenced sample consisted of peripheral blood. The receptor source for this set is a human donor with COVID-19, enrolled during active disease. The donor label of this sample is uncertain.

The chain has TRBV6-5 and TRBJ2-7; TRBD1 agrees at 7 bases. Losses at the gene ends were 6 bases for V and 0 bases for J; bases not matched to a gene: 2. The germline gives CDR1 MNHEY, CDR2 SVGAGI. The CDR3 extends over 13 amino acids. CDR3 residues: CASRQGPSYEQYF. CDR3 nucleotide sequence: TGTGCCAGCAGACAGGGGCCCTCCTACGAGCAGTACTTC.

This chain connects TRBV7-9 to TRBJ1-2, with D unresolved. The CDR3 runs 11 residues. V lost 10 bases to trimming and J lost 1 base, with 7 bases between them. Germline loops: CDR1 SEHNR, CDR2 FQNEAQ (reference sequence). CDR3 protein: CAIGDNYGYTF. The DNA for the CDR3 is TGTGCCATCGGAGATAACTATGGCTACACCTTC.

The J gene is TRBJ1-3, the V gene TRBV6-5, with no clear D. This CDR3 comprises 15 residues. The ends were cut back, 2 bases at V and 0 bases at J, with 8 bases in the middle. Per germline, CDR1 MNHEY and CDR2 SVGAGI. The CDR3 loop is CASSYGSGSGNTIYF. In DNA form, the CDR3 reads TGTGCCAGCAGTTACGGGAGCGGCTCTGGAAACACCATATATTTT.

The CDR3 protein is CASSEDGQGRTGGYTF. The CDR3 DNA reads TGCGCCAGCAGCGAGGATGGACAGGGTAGGACGGGTGGCTACACCTTC. The chain uses TRBV5-1 and TRBJ1-2; TRBD1 matches at 8 bases. The CDR3 covers 16 residues. CDR1 and CDR2 from the germline V gene are SGHRS and YFSETQ. V gave up 4 bases and J gave up 7 bases; unmatched junction bases: 15. Looking up the rest from reference TRBV5-1 and TRBJ1-2 gives the full variable domain: KAGVTQTPRYLIKTRGQQVTLSCSPISGHRSVSWYQQTPGQGLQFLFEYFSETQRNKGNFPGRFSGRQFSNSRSEMNVSTLELGDSALYLCASSEDGQGRTGGYTFGSGTRLTVV.

This clone is a singleton in its sample. The chain is built from TRBV6-5 and TRBJ2-7, with 13 bases aligning to TRBD2. The germline CDR1 and CDR2 sequences are MNHEY and SVGAGI. V lost 6 bases to trimming and J lost 4 bases; unmatched junction nucleotides: 0. This CDR3 comprises 13 residues. CDR3 loop: CASRGLAGYEQYF. The DNA for the CDR3 is TGTGCCAGCAGGGGACTAGCGGGGTACGAGCAGTACTTC.

The V gene is TRBV1, the J gene TRBJ2-1; the table calls TRBD2, which could not be checked here. TRBV1 is a documented pseudogene. The CDR3 totals 13 residues. The CDR3 DNA reads as TGCACCTCCGGGACTAGTCCCTACAATGAGCAGTTCTTC. It yields the protein CTSGTSPYNEQFF.

The gene calls are TRBV21-1 and TRBJ1-1. TRBV21-1 is given as a pseudogene. This CDR3 has 15 amino acids. CDR3 region: CASSKVWSRDTEAFF. The CDR3 DNA sequence: TGTGCCAGCAGCAAGGTGTGGAGCCGGGACACTGAAGCTTTCTTT.